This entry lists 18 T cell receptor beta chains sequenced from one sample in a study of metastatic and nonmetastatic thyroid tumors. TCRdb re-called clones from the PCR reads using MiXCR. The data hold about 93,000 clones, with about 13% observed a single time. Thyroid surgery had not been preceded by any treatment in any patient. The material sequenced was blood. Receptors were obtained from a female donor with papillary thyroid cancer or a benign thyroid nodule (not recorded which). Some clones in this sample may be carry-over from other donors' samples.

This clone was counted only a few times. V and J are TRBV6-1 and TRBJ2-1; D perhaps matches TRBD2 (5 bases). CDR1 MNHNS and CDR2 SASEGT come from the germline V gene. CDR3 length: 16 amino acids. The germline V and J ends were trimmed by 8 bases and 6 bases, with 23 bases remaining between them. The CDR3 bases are TGTGCCAGCGACCACTTTAGCGTGAGGGCAGTCAATGAGCAGTTCTTC. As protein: CASDHFSVRAVNEQFF.

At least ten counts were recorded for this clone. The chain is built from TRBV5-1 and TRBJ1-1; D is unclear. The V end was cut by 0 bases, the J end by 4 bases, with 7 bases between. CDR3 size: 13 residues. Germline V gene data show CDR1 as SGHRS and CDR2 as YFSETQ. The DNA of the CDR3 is TGCGCCAGCAGCTTGGCCTTAGGCACTGAAGCTTTCTTT. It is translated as CASSLALGTEAFF.

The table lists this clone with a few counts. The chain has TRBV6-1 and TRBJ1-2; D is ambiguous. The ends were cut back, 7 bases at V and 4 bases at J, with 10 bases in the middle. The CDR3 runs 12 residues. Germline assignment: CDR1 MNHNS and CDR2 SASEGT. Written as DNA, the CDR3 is TGTGCCAGCAATCCGGGAGGCTATGGCTACACCTTC. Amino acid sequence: CASNPGGYGYTF.

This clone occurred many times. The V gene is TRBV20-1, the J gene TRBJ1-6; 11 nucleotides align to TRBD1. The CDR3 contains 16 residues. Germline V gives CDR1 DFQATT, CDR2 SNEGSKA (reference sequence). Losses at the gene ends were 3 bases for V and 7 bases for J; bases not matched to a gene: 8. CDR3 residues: CSASPFGQGANSPLHF. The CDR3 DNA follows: TGCAGTGCTAGCCCCTTTGGACAGGGGGCGAATTCACCCCTCCACTTT.

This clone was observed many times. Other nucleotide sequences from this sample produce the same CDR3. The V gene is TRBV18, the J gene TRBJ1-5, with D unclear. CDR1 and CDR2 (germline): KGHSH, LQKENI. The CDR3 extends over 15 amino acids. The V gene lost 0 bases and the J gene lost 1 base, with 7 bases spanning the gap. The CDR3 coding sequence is TGTGCCAGCTCACCACCGGCGCCGAGCAATCAGCCCCAGCATTTT. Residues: CASSPPAPSNQPQHF.

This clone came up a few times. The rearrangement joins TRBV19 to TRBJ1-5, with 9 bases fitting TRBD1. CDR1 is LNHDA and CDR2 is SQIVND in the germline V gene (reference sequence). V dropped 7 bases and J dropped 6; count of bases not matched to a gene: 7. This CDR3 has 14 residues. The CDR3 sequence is CASTRTGVVQPQHF. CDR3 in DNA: TGTGCCAGTACTCGGACAGGGGTAGTTCAGCCCCAGCATTTT.

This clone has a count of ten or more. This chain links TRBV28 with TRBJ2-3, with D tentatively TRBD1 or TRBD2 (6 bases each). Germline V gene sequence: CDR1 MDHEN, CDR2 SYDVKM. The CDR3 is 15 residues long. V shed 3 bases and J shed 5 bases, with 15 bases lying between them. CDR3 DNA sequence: TGTGCCAGCAGTTTCGAGGGGGGCTTACAAGATACGCAGTATTTT. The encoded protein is CASSFEGGLQDTQYF. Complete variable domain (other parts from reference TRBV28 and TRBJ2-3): DVKVTQSSRYLVKRTGEKVFLECVQDMDHENMFWYRQDPGLGLRLIYFSYDVKMKEKGDIPEGYSVSREKKERFSLILESASTNQTSMYLCASSFEGGLQDTQYFGPGTRLTVL.

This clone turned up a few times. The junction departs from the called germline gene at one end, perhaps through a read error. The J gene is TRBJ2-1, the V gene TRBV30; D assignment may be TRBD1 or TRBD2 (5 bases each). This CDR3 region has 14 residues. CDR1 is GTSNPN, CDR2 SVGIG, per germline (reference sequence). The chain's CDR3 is CAWITGADYNEQLF. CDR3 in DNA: TGTGCCTGGATCACCGGGGCCGACTACAATGAGCAGCTCTTC.

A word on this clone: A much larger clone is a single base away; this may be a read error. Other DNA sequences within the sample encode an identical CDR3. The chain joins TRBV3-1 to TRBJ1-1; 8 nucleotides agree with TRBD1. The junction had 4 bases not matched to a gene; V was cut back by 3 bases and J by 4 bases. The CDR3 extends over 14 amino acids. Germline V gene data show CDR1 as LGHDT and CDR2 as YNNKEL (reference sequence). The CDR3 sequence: CASSQRTGGTEAFF. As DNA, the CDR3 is TGTGCCAGCAGCCAGCGTACAGGGGGCACTGAAGCTTTCTTT. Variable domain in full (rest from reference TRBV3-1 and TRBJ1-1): DTAVSQTPKYLVTQMGNDKSIKCEQNLGHDTMYWYKQDSKKFLKIMFSYNNKELIINETVPNRFSPKSPDKAHLNLHINSLELGDSAVYFCASSQRTGGTEAFFGQGTRLTVV.

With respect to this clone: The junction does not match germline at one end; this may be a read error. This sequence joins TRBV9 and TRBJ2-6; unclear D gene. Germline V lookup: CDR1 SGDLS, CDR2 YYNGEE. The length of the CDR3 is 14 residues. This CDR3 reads CSSRRTDGANVLTF. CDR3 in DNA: TGTTCCAGCAGACGTACCGATGGGGCCAACGTCCTGACTTTC. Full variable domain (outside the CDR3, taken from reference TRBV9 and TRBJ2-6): DSGVTQTPKHLITATGQRVTLRCSPRSGDLSVYWYQQSLDQGLQFLIQYYNGEERAKGNILERFSAQQFPDLHSELNLSSLELGDSALYFCSSRRTDGANVLTFGAGSRLTVL.

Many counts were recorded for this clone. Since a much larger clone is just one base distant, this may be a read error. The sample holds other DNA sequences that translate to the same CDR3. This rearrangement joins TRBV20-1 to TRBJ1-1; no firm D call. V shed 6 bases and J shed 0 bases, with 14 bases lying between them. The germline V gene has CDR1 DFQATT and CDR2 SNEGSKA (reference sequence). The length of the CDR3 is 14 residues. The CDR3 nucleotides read TGCAGTGCCCCGACGAACCCCATGAACACTGAAGCTTTCTTT. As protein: CSAPTNPMNTEAFF.

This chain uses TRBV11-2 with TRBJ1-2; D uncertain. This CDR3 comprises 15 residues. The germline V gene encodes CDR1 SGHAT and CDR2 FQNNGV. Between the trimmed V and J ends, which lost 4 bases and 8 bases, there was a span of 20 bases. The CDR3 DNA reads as TGTGCCAGCAGCTCTATTCGGGGTCCAAGTGGAGGCTACACCTTC. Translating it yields CASSSIRGPSGGYTF.

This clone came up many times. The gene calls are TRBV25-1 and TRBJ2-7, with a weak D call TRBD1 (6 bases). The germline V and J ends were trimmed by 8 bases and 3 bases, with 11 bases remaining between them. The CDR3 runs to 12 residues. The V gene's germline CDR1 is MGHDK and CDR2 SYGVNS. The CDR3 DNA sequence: TGTGCCAGCGGACGGACAGACTACGAGCAGTACTTC. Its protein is CASGRTDYEQYF.

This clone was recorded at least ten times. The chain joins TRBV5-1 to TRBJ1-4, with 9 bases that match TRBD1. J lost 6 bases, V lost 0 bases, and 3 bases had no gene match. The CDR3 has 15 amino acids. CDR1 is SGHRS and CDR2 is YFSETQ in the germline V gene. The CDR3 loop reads CASSLDGTGYEKLFF. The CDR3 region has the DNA TGCGCCAGCAGCTTGGATGGGACAGGGTATGAAAAACTGTTTTTT.

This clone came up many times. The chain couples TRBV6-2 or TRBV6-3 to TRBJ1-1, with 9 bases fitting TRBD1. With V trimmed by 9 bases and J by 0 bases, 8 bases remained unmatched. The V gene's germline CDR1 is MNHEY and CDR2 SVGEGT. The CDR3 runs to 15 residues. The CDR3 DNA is TGTGCCAGTGGGGACAGGGCAGGAATGAACACTGAAGCTTTCTTT. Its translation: CASGDRAGMNTEAFF.

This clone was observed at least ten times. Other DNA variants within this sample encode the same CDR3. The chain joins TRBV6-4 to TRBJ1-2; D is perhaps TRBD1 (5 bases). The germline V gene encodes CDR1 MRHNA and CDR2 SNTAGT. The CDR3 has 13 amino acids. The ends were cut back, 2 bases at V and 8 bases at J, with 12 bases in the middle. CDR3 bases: TGTGCCAGCAGTGACGGTTGGGGGAACGGCTACACCTTC. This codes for CASSDGWGNGYTF.

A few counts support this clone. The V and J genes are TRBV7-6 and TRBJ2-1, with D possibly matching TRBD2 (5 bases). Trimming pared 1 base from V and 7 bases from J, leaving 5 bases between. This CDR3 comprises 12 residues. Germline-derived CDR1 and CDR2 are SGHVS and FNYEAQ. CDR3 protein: CASSLGENEQFF. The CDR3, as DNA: TGTGCCAGCAGCTTAGGGGAGAATGAGCAGTTCTTC.

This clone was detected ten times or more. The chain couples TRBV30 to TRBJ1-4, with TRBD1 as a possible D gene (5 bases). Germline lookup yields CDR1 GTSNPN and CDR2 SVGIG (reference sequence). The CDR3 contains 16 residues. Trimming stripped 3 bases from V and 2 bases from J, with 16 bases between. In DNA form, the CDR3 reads TGTGCCTGGAGAACACCTTCAGGGCGGACTAATGAAAAACTGTTTTTT. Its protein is CAWRTPSGRTNEKLFF.